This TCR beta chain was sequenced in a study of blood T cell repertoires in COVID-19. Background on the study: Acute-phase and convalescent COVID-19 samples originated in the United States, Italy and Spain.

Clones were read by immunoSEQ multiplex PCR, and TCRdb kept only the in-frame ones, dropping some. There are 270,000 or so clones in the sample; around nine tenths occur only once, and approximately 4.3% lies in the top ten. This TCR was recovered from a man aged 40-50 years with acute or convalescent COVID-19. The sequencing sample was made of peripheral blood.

The CDR3 protein is CASSSPGADTQYF. CDR3 DNA: TGTGCCAGCAGTTCCCCGGGGGCAGATACGCAGTATTTT. The V call is TRBV6-5, the J call TRBJ2-3; tentative D call: TRBD2 (6 bases). The length of the CDR3 is 13 residues. Between the trimmed V and J ends, which lost 4 bases and 4 bases, there was a span of 9 bases. Germline V lookup: CDR1 MNHEY, CDR2 SVGAGI.